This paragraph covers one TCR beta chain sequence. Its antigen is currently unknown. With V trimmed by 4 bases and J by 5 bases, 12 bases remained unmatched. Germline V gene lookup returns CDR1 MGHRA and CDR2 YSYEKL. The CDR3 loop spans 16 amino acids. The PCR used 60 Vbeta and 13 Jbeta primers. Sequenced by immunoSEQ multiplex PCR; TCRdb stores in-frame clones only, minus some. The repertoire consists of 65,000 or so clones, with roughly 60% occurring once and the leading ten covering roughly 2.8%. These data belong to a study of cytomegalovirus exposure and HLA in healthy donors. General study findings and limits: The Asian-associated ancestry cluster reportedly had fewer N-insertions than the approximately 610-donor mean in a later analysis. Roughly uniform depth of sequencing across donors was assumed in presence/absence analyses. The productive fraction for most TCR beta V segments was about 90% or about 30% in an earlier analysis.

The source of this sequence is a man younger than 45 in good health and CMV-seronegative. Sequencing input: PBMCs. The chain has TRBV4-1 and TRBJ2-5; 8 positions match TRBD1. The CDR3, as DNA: TGCGCCAGCAGCCCTAAGGACAGGGCTAAGGGGGAGACCCAGTACTTC. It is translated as CASSPKDRAKGETQYF.